Listed below are T cell receptor beta chains from one sample, sequenced in a study of CD8+ T cells in alopecia areata. Using immunoSEQ multiplex PCR, the repertoire was profiled, and TCRdb retains in-frame clones only, with some absent. This sample has 110,000 to 150,000 clones; about 59% occur once, and the top ten carry approximately 15%. This sample comprised CD8+ T cells sorted from blood, obtained at week 4, from a patient treated with tofacitinib. These receptors all stem from a human donor with alopecia areata. The CDR3 runs from the conserved cysteine through the conserved F or W. A D gene is named only where the DNA matches it firmly. Some rows have no size entry. The others give once, few or many, or a class for an expanded clone.

CDR3 protein: CASSLEGGQPQHF
CDR3 DNA: TGTGCCAGCAGCTTGGAGGGTGGCCAGCCCCAGCATTTT
clone size: NA
D gene: NA
J gene: TRBJ1-5
V gene: TRBV5-6

CDR3 protein: CAISESPGGWTDTQYF
CDR3 DNA: TGTGCCATCAGTGAGTCCCCAGGGGGTTGGACAGATACGCAGTATTTT
clone size: few
D gene: TRBD1
J gene: TRBJ2-3
V gene: TRBV10-3

CDR3 protein: CASSRLTSGGSDTQYF
CDR3 DNA: TGTGCCAGCAGCAGACTGACTAGCGGGGGCTCAGATACGCAGTATTTT
clone size: few
D gene: TRBD2
J gene: TRBJ2-3
V gene: TRBV27

CDR3 protein: CASSLEGTGSWQETQYF
CDR3 DNA: TGTGCCAGCAGCTTAGAAGGGACAGGGTCGTGGCAAGAGACCCAGTACTTC
clone size: few
D gene: TRBD1
J gene: TRBJ2-5
V gene: TRBV7-9

CDR3 protein: CASSQGSWENTEAFF
CDR3 DNA: TGCGCCAGCAGCCAAGGGTCGTGGGAGAACACTGAAGCTTTCTTT
clone size: NA
D gene: NA
J gene: TRBJ1-1
V gene: TRBV4-1

CDR3 protein: CASSLGTATDTQYF
CDR3 DNA: TGTGCCAGCAGTTTGGGTACGGCCACAGATACGCAGTATTTT
clone size: NA
D gene: NA
J gene: TRBJ2-3
V gene: TRBV27

CDR3 protein: CASSLDLAGPGYGYTF
CDR3 DNA: TGTGCCAGCAGCTTGGATCTTGCAGGACCGGGGTATGGCTACACCTTC
clone size: NA
D gene: NA
J gene: TRBJ1-2
V gene: TRBV5-6

CDR3 protein: CASSFEGHSPLHF
CDR3 DNA: TGTGCCAGCAGTTTTGAGGGCCATTCACCCCTCCACTTT
clone size: once
D gene: NA
J gene: TRBJ1-6
V gene: TRBV27

CDR3 protein: CASSANREIPYGYTF
CDR3 DNA: TGTGCCAGCAGTGCGAACAGGGAGATACCCTATGGCTACACCTTC
clone size: few
D gene: NA
J gene: TRBJ1-2
V gene: TRBV2

CDR3 protein: CASSHGSGWGLAGTTDTQYF
CDR3 DNA: TGTGCCAGCAGCCATGGTTCGGGTTGGGGACTAGCGGGGACCACAGATACGCAGTATTTT
clone size: NA
D gene: TRBD2
J gene: TRBJ2-3
V gene: TRBV13

CDR3 protein: CAWITGFYGYTF
CDR3 DNA: TGTGCCTGGATCACGGGCTTCTATGGCTACACCTTC
clone size: NA
D gene: NA
J gene: TRBJ1-2
V gene: TRBV30

CDR3 protein: CASSGDRVEQYF
CDR3 DNA: TGTGCCAGCAGTGGTGACCGGGTCGAGCAGTACTTC
clone size: NA
D gene: NA
J gene: TRBJ2-7
V gene: TRBV25-1

CDR3 protein: CASSQDQAGGQHF
CDR3 DNA: TGTGCCAGCAGCCAAGATCAGGCGGGTGGCCAGCATTTT
clone size: NA
D gene: NA
J gene: TRBJ1-5
V gene: TRBV4-2

CDR3 protein: CAISALGDSYEQYF
CDR3 DNA: TGTGCCATCAGTGCGCTAGGGGACTCCTACGAGCAGTACTTC
clone size: NA
D gene: NA
J gene: TRBJ2-7
V gene: TRBV10-3

CDR3 protein: CASSLGLDEETQYF
CDR3 DNA: TGTGCCAGCAGCTTAGGACTAGACGAAGAGACCCAGTACTTC
clone size: NA
D gene: NA
J gene: TRBJ2-5
V gene: TRBV7-8

CDR3 protein: CAWSPGPYSNSPLHF
CDR3 DNA: TGTGCCTGGAGTCCAGGGCCCTACTCTAATTCACCCCTCCACTTT
clone size: NA
D gene: NA
J gene: TRBJ1-6
V gene: TRBV30

CDR3 protein: CSVAGTSGGEETQYF
CDR3 DNA: TGCAGCGTGGCCGGGACTAGCGGGGGGGAAGAGACCCAGTACTTC
clone size: NA
D gene: TRBD2
J gene: TRBJ2-5
V gene: TRBV29-1

CDR3 protein: CASSLGLYTGELFF
CDR3 DNA: TGCGCCAGCAGCTTGGGACTCTATACCGGGGAGCTGTTTTTT
clone size: NA
D gene: NA
J gene: TRBJ2-2
V gene: TRBV5-1

CDR3 protein: CASSPAKDSNQPQHF
CDR3 DNA: TGTGCCAGCTCCCCGGCCAAAGATAGCAATCAGCCCCAGCATTTT
clone size: NA
D gene: NA
J gene: TRBJ1-5
V gene: TRBV18

CDR3 protein: CASSEALGETQYF
CDR3 DNA: TGTGCCAGCAGTGAAGCATTGGGGGAGACCCAGTACTTC
clone size: NA
D gene: NA
J gene: TRBJ2-5
V gene: TRBV2

CDR3 protein: CANRPANEQFF
CDR3 DNA: TGTGCCAACCGTCCAGCCAATGAGCAGTTCTTC
clone size: few
D gene: NA
J gene: TRBJ2-1
V gene: TRBV9

CDR3 protein: CASSQEAGLVEETQYF
CDR3 DNA: TGTGCCAGCAGCCAAGAAGCGGGACTAGTGGAAGAGACCCAGTACTTC
clone size: NA
D gene: TRBD2
J gene: TRBJ2-5
V gene: TRBV4-2

CDR3 protein: CASSLEVDTQYF
CDR3 DNA: TGTGCCAGCAGCTTAGAGGTGGATACGCAGTATTTT
clone size: NA
D gene: NA
J gene: TRBJ2-3
V gene: TRBV7-9

CDR3 protein: CASSVVQGSTEAFF
CDR3 DNA: TGTGCCAGCAGCGTAGTCCAGGGCAGCACTGAAGCTTTCTTT
clone size: NA
D gene: NA
J gene: TRBJ1-1
V gene: TRBV9

CDR3 protein: CASSYRGLIDTEAFF
CDR3 DNA: TGTGCCAGCAGTTACAGGGGGCTTATCGACACTGAAGCTTTCTTT
clone size: few
D gene: TRBD1
J gene: TRBJ1-1
V gene: TRBV27

CDR3 protein: CATSRDLIRGWSRF
CDR3 DNA: TGTGCCACCAGCAGAGATTTAATACGCGGTTGGAGCAGGTTT
clone size: NA
D gene: NA
J gene: TRBJ1-1
V gene: TRBV15

CDR3 protein: CAWTLDRAHEQYF
CDR3 DNA: TGTGCCTGGACTCTGGACAGGGCCCACGAGCAGTACTTC
clone size: NA
D gene: TRBD1
J gene: TRBJ2-7
V gene: TRBV30

CDR3 protein: CASSELVPWNTEAFF
CDR3 DNA: TGTGCCAGCAGTGAATTAGTACCTTGGAACACTGAAGCTTTCTTT
clone size: NA
D gene: NA
J gene: TRBJ1-1
V gene: TRBV6-1

CDR3 protein: CASRPQGAALETQYF
CDR3 DNA: TGTGCCAGCAGACCCCAGGGGGCAGCTTTAGAGACCCAGTACTTC
clone size: NA
D gene: TRBD1
J gene: TRBJ2-5
V gene: TRBV6-5

CDR3 protein: CASSQTGTGIYEQYF
CDR3 DNA: TGCGCCAGCAGCCAAACCGGGACAGGGATCTACGAGCAGTACTTC
clone size: NA
D gene: TRBD1
J gene: TRBJ2-7
V gene: TRBV4-3

CDR3 protein: CASSLQGDSYEQYF
CDR3 DNA: TGTGCCAGCAGCTTACAGGGGGACTCCTACGAGCAGTACTTC
clone size: few
D gene: TRBD1
J gene: TRBJ2-7
V gene: TRBV13

CDR3 protein: CASSLEGNYGYTF
CDR3 DNA: TGCGCCAGCAGCTTGGAGGGAAACTATGGCTACACCTTC
clone size: NA
D gene: NA
J gene: TRBJ1-2
V gene: TRBV5-1

CDR3 protein: CASSSPITGELFF
CDR3 DNA: TGTGCCAGCAGCTCCCCTATCACCGGGGAGCTGTTTTTT
clone size: few
D gene: NA
J gene: TRBJ2-2
V gene: TRBV13

CDR3 protein: CSVEDQTAGYGYTF
CDR3 DNA: TGCAGCGTTGAAGATCAGACGGCTGGTTATGGCTACACCTTC
clone size: NA
D gene: NA
J gene: TRBJ1-2
V gene: TRBV29-1

CDR3 protein: CAWSDLTHSRRAPDTQYF
CDR3 DNA: TGTGCCTGGAGTGACCTAACCCACAGCAGGAGGGCCCCAGATACGCAGTATTTT
clone size: NA
D gene: NA
J gene: TRBJ2-3
V gene: TRBV30

CDR3 protein: CASSVLGNEQFF
CDR3 DNA: TGTGCCAGCAGCGTCTTAGGCAATGAGCAGTTCTTC
clone size: NA
D gene: NA
J gene: TRBJ2-1
V gene: TRBV7-8

CDR3 protein: CASSLYSGVHEQYF
CDR3 DNA: TGTGCCAGCAGCTTATACAGTGGAGTCCACGAGCAGTACTTC
clone size: NA
D gene: NA
J gene: TRBJ2-7
V gene: TRBV13

CDR3 protein: CSVEGDRGLDEQYF
CDR3 DNA: TGCAGCGTTGAAGGGGACAGGGGGCTCGACGAGCAGTACTTC
clone size: few
D gene: TRBD1
J gene: TRBJ2-7
V gene: TRBV29-1

CDR3 protein: CSVGRGHAYEQYF
CDR3 DNA: TGCAGCGTTGGACGGGGGCATGCCTACGAGCAGTACTTC
clone size: NA
D gene: NA
J gene: TRBJ2-7
V gene: TRBV29-1

CDR3 protein: CASSPLGWGMNTEAFF
CDR3 DNA: TGTGCCAGCAGCCCTCTAGGATGGGGGATGAACACTGAAGCTTTCTTT
clone size: NA
D gene: NA
J gene: TRBJ1-1
V gene: TRBV4-2

CDR3 protein: CSGVGVTGELFF
CDR3 DNA: TGCAGCGGCGTAGGGGTGACCGGGGAGCTGTTTTTT
clone size: NA
D gene: NA
J gene: TRBJ2-2
V gene: TRBV29-1

CDR3 protein: CASSFGRGVDTQYF
CDR3 DNA: TGTGCCAGCAGCTTTGGGCGGGGCGTGGATACGCAGTATTTT
clone size: NA
D gene: NA
J gene: TRBJ2-3
V gene: TRBV5-6

CDR3 protein: CASSWGTGEGDTEAFF
CDR3 DNA: TGTGCCAGCAGCTGGGGCACAGGGGAGGGAGACACTGAAGCTTTCTTT
clone size: NA
D gene: TRBD1
J gene: TRBJ1-1
V gene: TRBV5-6

CDR3 protein: CASRPGELFF
CDR3 DNA: TGTGCCAGCAGGCCCGGGGAGCTGTTTTTT
clone size: few
D gene: NA
J gene: TRBJ2-2
V gene: TRBV7-9

CDR3 protein: CSVGPADRVVGGYTF
CDR3 DNA: TGCAGCGTTGGTCCGGCGGACAGGGTAGTTGGTGGCTACACCTTC
clone size: NA
D gene: TRBD1
J gene: TRBJ1-2
V gene: TRBV29-1

CDR3 protein: CASSPGTDSYEQYF
CDR3 DNA: TGCGCCAGCAGTCCCGGGACCGACTCCTACGAGCAGTACTTC
clone size: NA
D gene: NA
J gene: TRBJ2-7
V gene: TRBV5-1

CDR3 protein: CASGLGPYEQYF
CDR3 DNA: TGTGCTAGTGGTTTGGGACCCTACGAGCAGTACTTC
clone size: NA
D gene: NA
J gene: TRBJ2-7
V gene: TRBV12-5

CDR3 protein: CASTDREIGGTEAFF
CDR3 DNA: TGTGCCAGCACCGACCGAGAGATTGGGGGGACTGAAGCTTTCTTT
clone size: few
D gene: NA
J gene: TRBJ1-1
V gene: TRBV6-5

CDR3 protein: CASSRGTPVGETQYF
CDR3 DNA: TGCGCCAGCAGCCGAGGGACACCCGTGGGGGAGACCCAGTACTTC
clone size: NA
D gene: NA
J gene: TRBJ2-5
V gene: TRBV4-1

CDR3 protein: CASSSWTDQNTEAFF
CDR3 DNA: TGCGCCAGCAGCTCCTGGACGGATCAGAACACTGAAGCTTTCTTT
clone size: NA
D gene: NA
J gene: TRBJ1-1
V gene: TRBV5-1

CDR3 protein: CASSLAGRGETQYF
CDR3 DNA: TGTGCCAGCAGCCTCGCCGGGCGCGGTGAGACCCAGTACTTC
clone size: NA
D gene: NA
J gene: TRBJ2-5
V gene: TRBV6-6

CDR3 protein: CAGKATLSSYEQYF
CDR3 DNA: TGTGCCGGTAAAGCGACCCTTAGCTCCTACGAGCAGTACTTC
clone size: NA
D gene: NA
J gene: TRBJ2-7
V gene: TRBV30

CDR3 protein: CAWSVGRNSPLHF
CDR3 DNA: TGTGCCTGGAGTGTCGGTCGGAATTCACCCCTCCACTTT
clone size: NA
D gene: NA
J gene: TRBJ1-6
V gene: TRBV30